The next 24 T cell receptor beta chains were all read from a single sample in a study of cytomegalovirus exposure and HLA in healthy donors (TCRdb year 2017). The receptor library was made with the immunoSEQ multiplex PCR assay. A mixture of 60 forward primers for TCR Vbeta segments and 13 reverse primers for TCR Jbeta segments was used in the multiplex PCR. What TCRdb holds here is the immuneACCESS table cut down to in-frame rearrangements. Part of the clones is not present; checked against another copy, under half of the missing clones reflect an unresolved V gene, and the others are unexplained. The sample table lists some 140,000 clones, roughly 70% of them with a count of one. The ten largest clones represent approximately 4.3% of the sample. The sample comprised PBMCs. The receptor set was obtained from a young man in good health and CMV-seropositive.

Turning to this clone: Distinct nucleotide sequences in the sample also encode this CDR3. This rearrangement joins TRBV28 to TRBJ2-7; 11 nucleotides line up with TRBD2. Per germline, CDR1 MDHEN and CDR2 SYDVKM. The CDR3 is 15 amino acids. Trimming took 6 bases from V and 4 from J; bases not matched to a gene: 8. The chain's CDR3 is CASRSLGTSGYEQYF. The DNA of the CDR3 is TGTGCCAGCAGGTCGCTCGGGACTAGCGGATACGAGCAGTACTTC.

This clone has a handful of counts. This rearrangement joins TRBV7-3 to TRBJ1-1; D is uncertain. In germline, CDR1 is SGHTA, CDR2 FQGTGA. Between the trimmed V and J ends, which lost 4 bases and 0 bases, there was a span of 6 bases. The CDR3 is 13 amino acids. DNA for the CDR3: TGTGCCAGCAGCTCACAGTTGAACACTGAAGCTTTCTTT. It encodes CASSSQLNTEAFF.

The rearrangement joins TRBV5-1 to TRBJ2-7, with 7 bases lining up with TRBD2. The trim removed 0 bases at V and 7 bases at J, leaving 4 bases unmatched. The germline V gene has CDR1 SGHRS and CDR2 YFSETQ. The CDR3 consists of 13 residues. As DNA, the CDR3 is TGCGCCAGCAGCTTGGGCCAAGCGGGAGAGCAGTACTTC. Translating it yields CASSLGQAGEQYF.

The CDR3 sequence: CASSLGLAGFTDTQYF. The CDR3 region has the DNA TGTGCCAGCAGCTTAGGACTAGCGGGATTCACAGATACGCAGTATTTT. The chain employs TRBV7-3 and TRBJ2-3; 12 bases are shared with TRBD2. This CDR3 has 16 amino acids. With 2 bases clipped from V and 2 bases from J, the junction kept 2 bases outside the gene matches. Germline V gene data show CDR1 as SGHTA and CDR2 as FQGTGA.

The gene calls are TRBV27 and TRBJ2-7; 8 bases are shared with TRBD1. The CDR3 consists of 13 residues. Germline CDR1 and CDR2: MNHEY and SMNVEV (reference sequence). V lost 8 bases and J lost 6; bases outside the gene matches: 9. Written as DNA, the CDR3 is TGTGCCAGCCTTGAGACAGGGGTGGCCGAGCAGTACTTC. Its translation: CASLETGVAEQYF.

This sequence joins TRBV5-4 and TRBJ1-3; no clear D. CDR3 length: 15 amino acids. The V end lost 2 bases, the J end lost 0 bases, and 9 bases lay between the germline ends. CDR1 and CDR2 (germline): SGHNT, YYREEE (reference sequence). CDR3: CASSFDSHSGNTIYF. As DNA, the CDR3 is TGTGCCAGCAGCTTTGATAGCCACTCTGGAAACACCATATATTTT.

The chain combines TRBV7-9 with TRBJ1-6; 9 bases are shared with TRBD1. The germline CDR1 and CDR2 sequences are SEHNR and FQNEAQ (reference sequence). V lost 5 bases, J lost 7 bases, and 3 bases stayed unmatched. This CDR3 has 14 amino acids. CDR3 DNA sequence: TGTGCCAGCAGCCGCGGGACAGGGAATTCACCCCTCCACTTT. Translated, it gives CASSRGTGNSPLHF.

This clone was recorded a few times. The chain is built from TRBV7-2 and TRBJ2-7; a weak D match, TRBD2 (6 bases). CDR3 size: 15 residues. Germline CDR1 reads SGHTA; CDR2 reads FQGNSA. Trimming pared 5 bases from V and 0 bases from J, leaving 14 bases between. The DNA of the CDR3 is TGTGCCAGCAGCCTGGCGTCTAGCGACTCCTACGAGCAGTACTTC. This translates into CASSLASSDSYEQYF.

This rearrangement joins TRBV12-5 to TRBJ1-1; a possible D gene is TRBD1 (6 bases). Germline V lookup: CDR1 LGHNT, CDR2 FRNRAP. This CDR3 has 12 residues. V shed 5 bases and J shed 9 bases, with 13 bases lying between them. CDR3 nucleotide sequence: TGTGCTAGTGGTCACCCGACAGGTAAAGCTTTCTTT. Encoded protein: CASGHPTGKAFF.

This chain uses TRBV5-6 with TRBJ2-5; weak D call: TRBD2 (5 bases). The CDR3 sequence is 14 residues long. CDR1 is SGHDT, CDR2 YYEEEE, per germline. Trimming stripped 4 bases from V and 5 bases from J, with 15 bases between. In DNA, the CDR3 is TGTGCCAGCAGCCGGGGTGAGGGATGGGAGACCCAGTACTTC. Amino acid sequence: CASSRGEGWETQYF. Using reference TRBV5-6 and TRBJ2-5 for the parts outside the CDR3, the full variable domain is DAGVTQSPTHLIKTRGQQVTLRCSPKSGHDTVSWYQQALGQGPQFIFQYYEEEERQRGNFPDRFSGHQFPNYSSELNVNALLLGDSALYLCASSRGEGWETQYFGPGTRLLVL.

This clone was counted between two and nine times. The chain combines TRBV15 with TRBJ1-4; D gene unclear. Trimming stripped 2 bases from V and 3 bases from J, with 7 bases between. Germline V gives CDR1 LNHNV, CDR2 YYDKDF (reference sequence). The CDR3 contains 14 residues. The CDR3 DNA sequence: TGTGCCACCAGCAGAATAGTCTCTAATGAAAAACTGTTTTTT. This translates into CATSRIVSNEKLFF.

The rearrangement joins TRBV30 to TRBJ2-7, with 8 bases that match TRBD2. This CDR3 has 15 amino acids. CDR1 and CDR2 (germline): GTSNPN, SVGIG (reference sequence). CDR3 loop: CAGSQGLAGPYEQYF. The CDR3 DNA sequence: TGTGCTGGCTCCCAAGGCCTAGCGGGCCCCTACGAGCAGTACTTC.

This clone was observed a handful of times. J is TRBJ2-7 and V is TRBV15; D ambiguous. This CDR3 has 14 residues. Trimming took off 0 bases at V and 5 bases at J, with 11 bases between the two ends. The V gene's germline CDR1 is LNHNV and CDR2 YYDKDF (reference sequence). For the CDR3, the DNA is TGTGCCACCAGCAGAGATCGAACAGTGAACGAGCAGTACTTC. This translates into CATSRDRTVNEQYF.

The gene calls are TRBV23-1 and TRBJ1-1; TRBD1 aligns across 11 bases. TRBV23-1 is noted as an ORF with a role that remains uncertain. This CDR3 has 18 residues. The V gene end was trimmed by 3 bases and the J gene end by 6 bases; junction bases not matched to a gene: 15. CDR3 protein: CASSHRRTGGDLLSEAFF. The CDR3 region has the DNA TGCGCCAGCAGTCACCGTAGGACAGGGGGCGACCTTTTGTCTGAAGCTTTCTTT.

The V and J genes are TRBV5-3 and TRBJ2-5, with a tentative D call TRBD2 (5 bases). TRBV5-3 counts as an open reading frame of uncertain function. Trimming removed 2 bases from V and 2 bases from J, with 13 bases in between. This CDR3 region has 15 residues. CDR3 loop: CARSFSPRLQETQYF. Written as DNA, the CDR3 is TGTGCCAGAAGCTTCTCACCCAGACTACAAGAGACCCAGTACTTC.

The rearrangement joins TRBV29-1 to TRBJ1-2; TRBD1 might be the D (5 bases). The CDR3 runs 10 residues. V dropped 4 bases and J dropped 8 bases, with 8 bases sitting between them. Germline loops: CDR1 SQVTM, CDR2 ANQGSEA. The CDR3: CSVGGGGYTF. The CDR3 nucleotides read TGCAGCGTTGGGGGCGGCGGCTACACCTTC.

The V and J genes are TRBV10-2 and TRBJ1-4, with TRBD1 matching over 7 bases. With 4 bases clipped from V and 6 bases from J, the junction kept 5 bases outside the gene matches. The V gene's germline CDR1 is WSHSY and CDR2 SAAADI. The CDR3 is 14 residues long. The CDR3 sequence: CASSGQGKDEKLFF. In nucleotides, the CDR3 is TGCGCCAGCAGTGGACAGGGCAAAGATGAAAAACTGTTTTTT.

This clone appeared a few times. The chain couples TRBV2 to TRBJ1-1; D uncertain. Trimming took 3 bases from V and 1 from J, leaving 6 bases between them. The CDR3 extends over 13 amino acids. Germline V gives CDR1 SNHLY, CDR2 FYNNEI. The CDR3 DNA follows: TGTGCCAGCAGTGAGGGGAGGAACACTGAAGCTTTCTTT. It is translated as CASSEGRNTEAFF.

This clone appeared once. This CDR3 is CASSSRLGQETQYF. The CDR3 bases are TGTGCCAGCAGTTCACGACTTGGGCAAGAGACCCAGTACTTC. The chain joins TRBV28 to TRBJ2-5; D unclear. The CDR3 covers 14 residues. CDR1 MDHEN and CDR2 SYDVKM come from the germline V gene. V lost 4 bases, J lost 2 bases, and 11 bases lay in between.

The CDR3 reads CASSDRLYGYTF. The DNA for the CDR3 is TGTGCCAGCAGCGACAGACTCTATGGCTACACCTTC. V is TRBV7-9 and J is TRBJ1-2; weak D call: TRBD1 (5 bases). V lost 5 bases, J lost 4 bases, and 8 bases lay in between. CDR1 SEHNR and CDR2 FQNEAQ come from the germline V gene (reference sequence). The CDR3 runs 12 residues.

The chain uses TRBV5-1 and TRBJ1-5; D gene uncertain. Per germline, CDR1 SGHRS and CDR2 YFSETQ. Trimming left V 0 bases short and J 3 bases short, with 10 bases between. The CDR3 loop spans 15 amino acids. CDR3 in amino acids: CASSLDSSFNQPQHF. The CDR3 DNA sequence: TGCGCCAGCAGCTTGGACTCAAGTTTCAATCAGCCCCAGCATTTT.

Concerning this clone: The identical CDR3 is also encoded by other nucleotide sequences in the sample. V is TRBV27 and J is TRBJ1-3, with TRBD1 identical over 7 bases. The CDR3 runs to 15 residues. Germline lookup yields CDR1 MNHEY and CDR2 SMNVEV (reference sequence). V was clipped by 5 bases and J by 0 bases; unmatched bases: 4. This chain's CDR3 is CASSVQGTSGNTIYF. The CDR3 DNA follows: TGTGCCAGCAGTGTACAGGGGACCTCTGGAAACACCATATATTTT.

This clone was detected a few times. The genes are TRBV15 and TRBJ1-2; 9 bases align to TRBD1. Germline CDR1 and CDR2: LNHNV and YYDKDF (reference sequence). Germline trimming cut 0 bases from V and 8 bases from J; bases unmatched to any gene: 10. This CDR3 is built from 16 residues. CDR3 protein: CATSRDLNRGLHGYTF. The CDR3 DNA reads TGTGCCACCAGCAGAGACCTTAACAGGGGGCTACACGGCTACACCTTC.

This rearrangement joins TRBV29-1 to TRBJ1-2; TRBD1 matches 8 bases. The ends lost 7 bases at V and 1 base at J; junction bases unmatched: 8. The CDR3 consists of 14 residues. The germline CDR1 and CDR2 sequences are SQVTM and ANQGSEA. CDR3 sequence reads: CSASGTGLNYGYTF. The CDR3 DNA follows: TGCAGCGCCTCCGGGACAGGTCTTAACTATGGCTACACCTTC.